The rows below give T cell receptor beta chains drawn from one sample of a study of blood T cell repertoires in COVID-19. The protocol was immunoSEQ multiplex PCR, while the TCRdb copy is restricted to in-frame clones and leaves out a portion. The sample includes more than 150,000 clones, approximately 80% seen only once; the top ten take under 15%. Sequenced: PBMCs or T cells enriched from blood (not recorded which). Receptors originate from an older woman who had recovered from COVID-19. The CDR3 runs from the conserved cysteine through the conserved F or W. The order of the fields is J gene, D gene, V gene, clone size, CDR3 DNA, CDR3 protein. D genes are given only for firm matches. Expanded clones get a size class; other rows say once, few or many, or leave the size out.

TRBJ2-7,TRBD2,TRBV7-9,.,TGTGCCAGCAGCCTGGCGGGACTAGCGGGAGCCTCCTTCGGGGAGCAGTACTTC,CASSLAGLAGASFGEQYF
TRBJ2-7,TRBD1,TRBV6-5,few,TGTGCCAGCAGCCAACAGGGGGTTAGCTCCTACGAGCAGTACTTC,CASSQQGVSSYEQYF
TRBJ1-1,.,TRBV29-1,.,TGCAGCGTCGATTTGGGGGACATGAACACTGAAGCTTTCTTT,CSVDLGDMNTEAFF
TRBJ2-3,.,TRBV27,.,TGTGCCACGAGGGACTTAACAGATACGCAGTATTTT,CATRDLTDTQYF
TRBJ2-3,.,TRBV28,.,TGTGCCAGCAGTTTGAGGCAGATTACGCAGTATTTT,CASSLRQITQYF
TRBJ1-3,.,TRBV30,few,TGTGCCTGGAGTATTTGGGGGGGTCACTCTGGAAACACCATATATTTT,CAWSIWGGHSGNTIYF
TRBJ1-5,TRBD1,TRBV10-3,.,TGTGCCATCAGCGTGACAGGGATCGGCCAGCCCCAGCATTTT,CAISVTGIGQPQHF
TRBJ1-2,.,TRBV15,.,TGTGCCACCAGCATGTATTCAGGGGACCTTGGCTACACCTTC,CATSMYSGDLGYTF
TRBJ1-5,.,TRBV28,.,TGTGCCAGCATTTCTCCCCGCGGGAGCAATCAGCCCCAGCATTTT,CASISPRGSNQPQHF
TRBJ1-2,TRBD1,TRBV9,.,TGTGCCAGCAGTCAGGGGGCGCAGGAAGGTGGCTACACCTTC,CASSQGAQEGGYTF
TRBJ1-3,.,TRBV18,.,TGTGCCAGCTCACCAGGGGCTATTACTGGAAACACCATATATTTT,CASSPGAITGNTIYF
TRBJ2-7,TRBD2,TRBV7-8,once,TGTGCCAGCAGCGAAACACTAGCGGGGGGGCCCGAGCAGTACTTC,CASSETLAGGPEQYF
TRBJ1-1,.,TRBV30,.,TGTGCCTGGAGTGGATGGAGCGGAGCTTTCTTT,CAWSGWSGAFF
TRBJ1-6,.,TRBV9,.,TGTGCCAGCAGCGGAAACACGGGGGACTGGTATTCACCCCTCCACTTT,CASSGNTGDWYSPLHF
TRBJ1-6,.,TRBV21-1,few,TGTGCCAGCAGTAAAACGGGGGGACGGCGACACATTAATTCACCCCTCCACTTT,CASSKTGGRRHINSPLHF
TRBJ1-5,.,TRBV27,.,TGTGCCAGCAGTATATCTAATACGGGGCAGCCCCAGCATTTT,CASSISNTGQPQHF
TRBJ1-5,.,TRBV19,.,TGTGCCAGTAGTTCTTACACCTATCAGCCCCAGCATTTT,CASSSYTYQPQHF
TRBJ2-7,TRBD1,TRBV5-1,.,TGCGCCAGCAGTTCCGGACAGGGTACAACCTACGAGCAGTACTTC,CASSSGQGTTYEQYF
TRBJ1-3,TRBD1,TRBV9,.,TGTGCCAGCAGCGTAAGTCCGACAGGGACGGGAAACACCATATATTTT,CASSVSPTGTGNTIYF
TRBJ1-5,.,TRBV11-2,.,TGTGCCAGCAGCTTAGATAGGGGTCAGCCCCAGCATTTT,CASSLDRGQPQHF
TRBJ1-2,.,TRBV6-5,.,TGTGCCAGCAGCCTAGTAGGTCTTGAAGGCTACACCTTC,CASSLVGLEGYTF
TRBJ2-7,TRBD1,TRBV5-1,.,TGCGCCAGCAGCTTGGGTACAGGGACAGGGATCTACGAGCAGTACTTC,CASSLGTGTGIYEQYF
TRBJ1-2,.,TRBV2,.,TGTGCCAGCAGGGGGGGATATGGCTACACCTTC,CASRGGYGYTF
TRBJ1-6,TRBD1,TRBV18,.,TGTGCCAGCTCACCACCCCCGGGACAGGGTGTTGCACCCCTCCACTTT,CASSPPPGQGVAPLHF
TRBJ2-7,.,TRBV10-3,few,TGTGCCATCGGAGCGCCTAACATCGGGGACGAGCAGTACTTC,CAIGAPNIGDEQYF
TRBJ1-5,.,TRBV6-5,.,TGTGCCAGCAGTTACTCCCACTATAGCAATCAGCCCCAGCATTTT,CASSYSHYSNQPQHF
TRBJ1-2,TRBD1,TRBV10-3,.,TGTGCCATCAGGGGGCCGGGACAGGGGAGAAATGGCTACACCTTC,CAIRGPGQGRNGYTF
TRBJ1-5,TRBD1,TRBV28,.,TGTGCCAGCAGTTTACTCGGGACAGGGAGCAATCAGCCCCAGCATTTT,CASSLLGTGSNQPQHF
TRBJ2-7,TRBD1,TRBV9,.,TGTGCCAGCAGCCCAAGACAGGGGGCCTACGAGCAGTACTTC,CASSPRQGAYEQYF
TRBJ2-1,TRBD2,TRBV28,.,TGTGCCAGCAGTTTATCTGGACTAGCGGAGAACAATGAGCAGTTCTTC,CASSLSGLAENNEQFF
TRBJ2-1,TRBD1,TRBV28,.,TGTGCCAGCAATTCAGGGGGCACGTTCAGTGAGCAGTTCTTC,CASNSGGTFSEQFF
TRBJ2-4,.,TRBV25-1,.,TGTGCCAGCAGTGATACGCAGGGGGGTAAAAACATTCAGTACTTC,CASSDTQGGKNIQYF